This T cell receptor (beta chain) was retrieved from a study of identical twins (dated by TCRdb to about 2016). Some background on the complete study: To test whether fetal clonotypes persist, the study used deep sequencing on TCR alpha and beta repertoires from monozygotic twins, unrelated adults of various ages, and cord blood. To rule out contamination, replicate twin experiments were performed at different times with different library preparation protocols.

Library generation was performed with 5' RACE. Data came from an Illumina HiSeq 2000. Template switching introduced a universal primer binding site; the final cDNA contained a unique molecular identifier, enabling accurate counting of TCR cDNA molecules. Specific primers in the conserved constant-segment region were used to synthesize first-strand cDNA for TCR alpha and beta chains. To control for contamination, every cDNA library was double barcoded, receiving both a SMART-Mk sample barcode and Illumina barcodes. TruSeq adapter sequences and Illumina sample barcodes were added in two successive PCR steps. The TCR alpha and beta cDNA libraries were sequenced on the Illumina HiSeq platform using custom primers. The paper's processing steps were these. MiGEC was used to process raw reads and extract unique molecular identifiers, and MiXCR was used to find CDR3 positions. Recombination models were inferred per individual with the repgenHMM and IGoR tools using an EM algorithm. The analysis of shared clonotypes was done with the tcR package in R, with sharing normalized by the product of cloneset sizes. To study raw recombination free of thymic and clonal selection effects, out-of-frame nonproductive sequences were analyzed. TCRdb redid the processing of the public reads, applying fastp at Q25 and MiXCR, and retained in-frame beta chains. Rows matching on CDR3 protein sequence are summarized as one entry with the most common DNA and genes. TCRdb assigned the V and J calls; the authors' analysis was not used. Across this sample there are some 730,000 distinct CDR3 sequences, with approximately 18% seen only once. Around 13% of the sample is in the top ten clones.

V is shortened by 2 bases, J by 0 bases, and the region joining them spans 11 bases. The germline V gene specifies KGHSH as CDR1 and LQKENI as CDR2. The CDR3 contains 15 residues, cysteine and phenylalanine counted. The only DNA kept is the CDR3, 45 bases in frame from the first base. Points the paper makes about the study in general: Because the same donors could not be followed over many years, the conclusions relied on cross-sectional statistical analysis. Compared with coincidental sharing between unrelated individuals, out-of-frame TCR alpha sequences shared between twins had an excess of sequences with low generation probability. Fewer insertions were carried by abundant cord blood beta clonotypes; a weaker similar trend was observed in young adult naive repertoires, while no such trend was observed in memory repertoires. A weaker excess of twin sharing was found in beta out-of-frame sequences because the signal-to-noise ratio was lowered by fewer shared sequences. Zero-insertion analyses could be partly confounded by invariant T cells such as MAIT and iNKT, although diverse VJ usage argued against such confounding for most clonotypes. Out-of-frame TCR alpha sharing in monozygotic twins was systematically underestimated by recombination models, whereas sharing between unrelated individuals was in agreement with the recombination models.

All donors were healthy Caucasians. The twin cohort consisted of three pairs of female monozygotic twins, all aged about 18 to 30 years. Peripheral blood mononuclear cells were used as the source from which RNA for TCR libraries was isolated. This clonotype showed up just a few times. The antigen it recognizes is unknown. No quality values exist for individual bases; no much larger clone is one base distant. These records were also assigned to another study, of T cells expressing NK-cell markers. In that second paper, the authors write: Three sorted T-cell subsets (CD3+CD56+NKG2C+, CD3+CD56+NKG2C- and CD3+CD56-NKG2C+) from roughly 8 donors had their TCR beta-chain repertoires profiled. Seven of the eight sequenced donors were HCMV-seropositive and one was HCMV-seronegative. To restrict sorting to alphabetaTCR-expressing T cells, an anti-gammadeltaTCR antibody was added in several experiments. In more than 5 donors, the dominant CD3+CD56+NKG2C+ clonotypes were found to rank among the top 10 CD8+ clonotypes and to make up roughly 1.0-8% of CD8+ T cells. Those dominant clonotypes were again the most abundant among CD3+CD56-NKG2C+ cells in a handful of donors, at roughly 25-65%. Whether the expanded NKG2C-expressing T cell clones were specific for HCMV antigens was left unclear. Randomly selected healthy volunteers, three men and five women, were used as the eight sequenced donors. A commercial ELISA kit detecting HCMV-specific IgG in serum was used to determine HCMV serostatus. Bulk peripheral blood T-cell repertoires were additionally sequenced from unsorted PBMC for several donors. MIGEC was used to demultiplex reads and group the reads by UMI, and MiTCR was used to assemble and quantify clonotypes. Only TCR cDNA sequences supported by at least two reads were kept to exclude erroneous sequences. Downstream repertoire analysis used the tcR package, and clonotypes were matched across fractions by CDR3 nucleotide sequence plus V segment. VDJmatch was used to annotate antigen specificity against VDJdb, with one amino acid substitution in CDR3 permitted.

The sequence was collected from a woman aged 18-30 years in good health. The chain employs TRBV18 and TRBJ2-7; D gene: possibly TRBD2, on 6 matching bases. The sample consisted of PBMCs. This receptor carries the CDR3 CASSPAGRSSYEQYF. In nucleotides, the sequence is TGTGCCAGCTCACCAGCGGGGCGGAGCTCCTACGAGCAGTACTTC.